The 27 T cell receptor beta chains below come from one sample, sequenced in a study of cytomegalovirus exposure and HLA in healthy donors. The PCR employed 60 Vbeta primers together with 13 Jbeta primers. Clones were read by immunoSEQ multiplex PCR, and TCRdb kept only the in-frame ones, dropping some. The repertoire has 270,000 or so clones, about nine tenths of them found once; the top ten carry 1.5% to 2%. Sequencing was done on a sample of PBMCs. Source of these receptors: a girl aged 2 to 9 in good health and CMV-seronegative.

The CDR3 coding sequence is TGCGCCAGCAGCTTGTTCACTAGCGGTTCCTCCTACAATGAGCAGTTCTTC. This translates into CASSLFTSGSSYNEQFF. The chain couples TRBV5-1 to TRBJ2-1; TRBD2 matches 8 bases. This CDR3 has 17 amino acids. With V trimmed by 1 base and J by 0 bases, 6 bases remained unmatched. Germline V gene lookup returns CDR1 SGHRS and CDR2 YFSETQ.

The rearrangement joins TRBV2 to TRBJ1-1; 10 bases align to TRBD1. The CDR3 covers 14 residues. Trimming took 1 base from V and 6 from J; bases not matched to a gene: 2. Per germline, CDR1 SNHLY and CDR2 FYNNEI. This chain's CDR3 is CASSEGQGAAEAFF. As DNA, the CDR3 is TGTGCCAGCAGTGAAGGACAGGGGGCCGCTGAAGCTTTCTTT.

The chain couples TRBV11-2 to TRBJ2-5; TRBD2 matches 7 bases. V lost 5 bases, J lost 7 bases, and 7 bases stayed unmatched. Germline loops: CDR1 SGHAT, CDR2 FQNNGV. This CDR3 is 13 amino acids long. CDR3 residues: CASSREGEGTQYF. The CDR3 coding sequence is TGTGCCAGCAGCCGAGAAGGGGAGGGGACCCAGTACTTC.

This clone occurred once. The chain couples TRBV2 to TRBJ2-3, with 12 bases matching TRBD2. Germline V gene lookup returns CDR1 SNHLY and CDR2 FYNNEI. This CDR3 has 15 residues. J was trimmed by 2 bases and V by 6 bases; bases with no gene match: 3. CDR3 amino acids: CASSRLAGDTDTQYF. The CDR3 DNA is TGTGCCAGCAGCAGACTAGCGGGGGACACAGATACGCAGTATTTT.

The CDR3 spells CASRTLTNGYTF. The CDR3 DNA follows: TGTGCCAGCAGGACACTTACCAATGGCTACACCTTC. The genes are TRBV2 and TRBJ1-2; no reliable D call. V was pared by 6 bases and J by 6 bases, with 11 bases between. Germline lookup yields CDR1 SNHLY and CDR2 FYNNEI. The CDR3 loop spans 12 amino acids.

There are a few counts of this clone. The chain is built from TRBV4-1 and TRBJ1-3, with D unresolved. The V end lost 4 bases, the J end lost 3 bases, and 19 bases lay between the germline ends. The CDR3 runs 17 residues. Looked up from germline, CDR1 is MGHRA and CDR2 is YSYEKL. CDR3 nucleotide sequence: TGCGCCAGCAGCCCCAACCCAACGCCGGGGATTGGAAACACCATATATTTT. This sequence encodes CASSPNPTPGIGNTIYF.

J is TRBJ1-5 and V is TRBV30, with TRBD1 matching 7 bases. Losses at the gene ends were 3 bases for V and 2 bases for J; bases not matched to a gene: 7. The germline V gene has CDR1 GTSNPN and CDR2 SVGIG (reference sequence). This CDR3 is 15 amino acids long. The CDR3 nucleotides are TGTGCCTGGAGACTGGGACAGCTTGGCAATCAGCCCCAGCATTTT. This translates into CAWRLGQLGNQPQHF.

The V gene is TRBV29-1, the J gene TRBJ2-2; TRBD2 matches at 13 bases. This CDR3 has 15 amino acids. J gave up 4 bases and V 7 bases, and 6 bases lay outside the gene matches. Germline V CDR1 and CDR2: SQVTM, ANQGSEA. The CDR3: CSGRLAGGGTGELFF. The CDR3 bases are TGCAGCGGTCGACTAGCGGGAGGTGGCACCGGGGAGCTGTTTTTT.

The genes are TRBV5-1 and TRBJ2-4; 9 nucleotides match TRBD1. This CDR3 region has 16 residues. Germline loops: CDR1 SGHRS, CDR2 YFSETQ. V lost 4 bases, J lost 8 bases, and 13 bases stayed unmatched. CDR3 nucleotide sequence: TGCGCCAGCAGCGAAACAGGGGGCGGTCGGTGGGACATTCAGTACTTC. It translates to CASSETGGGRWDIQYF.

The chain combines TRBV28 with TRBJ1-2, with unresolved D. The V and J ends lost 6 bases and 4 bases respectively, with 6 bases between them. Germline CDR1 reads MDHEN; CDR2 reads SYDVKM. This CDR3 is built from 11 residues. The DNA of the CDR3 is TGTGCCAGCAGCCCTACCTATGGCTACACCTTC. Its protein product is CASSPTYGYTF.

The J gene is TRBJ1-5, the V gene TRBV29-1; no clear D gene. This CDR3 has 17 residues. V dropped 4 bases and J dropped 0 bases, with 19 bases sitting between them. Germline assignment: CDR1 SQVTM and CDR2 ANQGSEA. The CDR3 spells CSVAGGGEGYSNQPQHF. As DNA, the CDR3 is TGCAGCGTTGCGGGTGGAGGTGAGGGCTATAGCAATCAGCCCCAGCATTTT. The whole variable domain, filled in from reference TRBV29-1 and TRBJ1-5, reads SAVISQKPSRDICQRGTSLTIQCQVDSQVTMMFWYRQQPGQSLTLIATANQGSEATYESGFVIDKFPISRPNLTFSTLTVSNMSPEDSSIYLCSVAGGGEGYSNQPQHFGDGTRLSIL.

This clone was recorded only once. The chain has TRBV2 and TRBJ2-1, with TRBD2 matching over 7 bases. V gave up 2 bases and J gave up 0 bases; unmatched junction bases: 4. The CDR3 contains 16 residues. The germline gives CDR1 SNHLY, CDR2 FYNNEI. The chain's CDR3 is CASSERRTSSYNEQFF. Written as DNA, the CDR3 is TGTGCCAGCAGTGAAAGGAGGACTAGCTCCTACAATGAGCAGTTCTTC.

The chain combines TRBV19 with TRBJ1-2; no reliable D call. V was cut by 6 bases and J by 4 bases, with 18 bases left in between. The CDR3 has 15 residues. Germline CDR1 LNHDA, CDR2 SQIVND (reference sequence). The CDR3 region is CASSISGSTSYGYTF. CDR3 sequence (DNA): TGTGCCAGTAGCATATCAGGAAGCACATCCTATGGCTACACCTTC.

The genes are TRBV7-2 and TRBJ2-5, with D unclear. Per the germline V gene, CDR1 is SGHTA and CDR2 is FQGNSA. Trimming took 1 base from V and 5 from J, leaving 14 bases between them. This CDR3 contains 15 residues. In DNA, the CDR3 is TGTGCCAGCAGCTTAGTGTCGACTGGCCGGGAGACCCAGTACTTC. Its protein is CASSLVSTGRETQYF.

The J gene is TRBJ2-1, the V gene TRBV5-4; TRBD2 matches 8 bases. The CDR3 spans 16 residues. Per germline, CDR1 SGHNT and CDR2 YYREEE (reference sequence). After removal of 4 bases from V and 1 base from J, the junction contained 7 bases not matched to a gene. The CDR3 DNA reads TGTGCCAGCAGCGGGTCCGGGACTAGTTCCTACAATGAGCAGTTCTTC. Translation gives CASSGSGTSSYNEQFF. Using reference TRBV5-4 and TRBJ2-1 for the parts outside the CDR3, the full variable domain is ETGVTQSPTHLIKTRGQQVTLRCSSQSGHNTVSWYQQALGQGPQFIFQYYREEENGRGNFPPRFSGLQFPNYSSELNVNALELDDSALYLCASSGSGTSSYNEQFFGPGTRLTVL.

The CDR3 loop is CASSQGLNQPQHF. For the CDR3, the DNA is TGCGCCAGCAGCCAAGGGCTCAATCAGCCCCAGCATTTT. This chain links TRBV4-1 with TRBJ1-5; D gene ambiguous. The CDR3 spans 13 residues. From germline, CDR1 is MGHRA and CDR2 YSYEKL. Trimming cost V 1 base and J 3 bases, with 4 bases left between them.

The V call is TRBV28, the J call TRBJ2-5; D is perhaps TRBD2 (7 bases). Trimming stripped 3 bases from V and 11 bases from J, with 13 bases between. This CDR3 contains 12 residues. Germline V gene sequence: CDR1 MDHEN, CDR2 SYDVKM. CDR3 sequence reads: CASSFGGAEQYF. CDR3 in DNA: TGTGCCAGCAGTTTTGGGGGGGCTGAGCAGTACTTC.

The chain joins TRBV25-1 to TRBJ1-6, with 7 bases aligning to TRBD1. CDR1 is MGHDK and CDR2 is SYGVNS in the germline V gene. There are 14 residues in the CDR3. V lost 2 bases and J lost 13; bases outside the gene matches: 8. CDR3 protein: CASSERDRSFPLHF. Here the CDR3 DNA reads TGTGCCAGCAGTGAACGGGACAGAAGTTTTCCCCTCCACTTT.

The CDR3 spells CASSMIFSGGGDYNEQFF. CDR3 sequence (DNA): TGTGCCAGTAGTATGATTTTCAGCGGGGGAGGGGACTACAATGAGCAGTTCTTC. This rearrangement joins TRBV19 to TRBJ2-1, with TRBD2 matching over 8 bases. Germline V gene data show CDR1 as LNHDA and CDR2 as SQIVND (reference sequence). The CDR3 extends over 18 amino acids. Trimming cost V 3 bases and J 3 bases; bases outside gene matches: 13.

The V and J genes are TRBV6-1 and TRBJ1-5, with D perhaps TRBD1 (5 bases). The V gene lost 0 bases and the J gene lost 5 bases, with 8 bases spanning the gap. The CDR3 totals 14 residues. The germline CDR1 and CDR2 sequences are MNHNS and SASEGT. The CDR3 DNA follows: TGTGCCAGCAGTGAAGCGGGGGGAGATCAGCCCCAGCATTTT. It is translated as CASSEAGGDQPQHF.

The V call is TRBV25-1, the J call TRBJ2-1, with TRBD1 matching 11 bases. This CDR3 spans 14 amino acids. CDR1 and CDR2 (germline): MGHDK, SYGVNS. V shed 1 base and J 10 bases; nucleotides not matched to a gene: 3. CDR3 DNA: TGTGCCAGCAGTGAATGGGACAGGGGGGCCGAGCAGTTCTTC. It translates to CASSEWDRGAEQFF.

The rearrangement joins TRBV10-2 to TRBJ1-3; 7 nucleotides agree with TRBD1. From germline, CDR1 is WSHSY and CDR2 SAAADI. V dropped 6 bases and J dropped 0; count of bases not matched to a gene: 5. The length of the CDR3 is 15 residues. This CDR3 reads CASRDGTDSGNTIYF. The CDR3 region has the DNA TGCGCCAGCAGGGATGGGACAGACTCTGGAAACACCATATATTTT.

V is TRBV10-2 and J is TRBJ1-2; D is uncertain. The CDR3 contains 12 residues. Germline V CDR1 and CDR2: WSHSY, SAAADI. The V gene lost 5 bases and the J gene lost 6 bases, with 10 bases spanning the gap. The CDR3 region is CASSPTEDGYTF. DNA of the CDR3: TGCGCCAGCAGTCCTACTGAAGATGGCTACACCTTC.

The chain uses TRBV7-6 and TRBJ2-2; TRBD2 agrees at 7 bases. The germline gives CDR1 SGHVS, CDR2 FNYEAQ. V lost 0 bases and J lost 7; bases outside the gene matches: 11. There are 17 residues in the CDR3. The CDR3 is CASSLAEGRASVGELFF. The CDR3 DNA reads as TGTGCCAGCAGCTTAGCGGAAGGGAGGGCTTCGGTCGGGGAGCTGTTTTTT.

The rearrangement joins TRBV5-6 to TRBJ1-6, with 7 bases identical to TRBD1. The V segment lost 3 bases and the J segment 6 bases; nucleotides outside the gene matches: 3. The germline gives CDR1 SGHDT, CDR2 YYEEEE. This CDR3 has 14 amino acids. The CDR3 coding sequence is TGTGCCAGCAGCTCGGCAGGGGGTAATTCACCCCTCCACTTT. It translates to CASSSAGGNSPLHF.

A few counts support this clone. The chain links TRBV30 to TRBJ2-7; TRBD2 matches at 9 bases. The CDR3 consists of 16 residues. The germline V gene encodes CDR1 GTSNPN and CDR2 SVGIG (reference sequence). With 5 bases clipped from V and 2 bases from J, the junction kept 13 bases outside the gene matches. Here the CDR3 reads CAWSPPAGGIPYEQYF. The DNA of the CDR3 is TGTGCCTGGTCCCCCCCGGCGGGGGGGATTCCCTACGAGCAGTACTTC.

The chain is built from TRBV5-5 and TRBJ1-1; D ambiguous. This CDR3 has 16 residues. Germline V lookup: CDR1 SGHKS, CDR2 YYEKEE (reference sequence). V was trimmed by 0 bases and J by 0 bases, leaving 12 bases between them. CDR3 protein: CASSLEAGSLNTEAFF. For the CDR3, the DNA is TGTGCCAGCAGCTTGGAGGCGGGCAGCCTGAACACTGAAGCTTTCTTT.